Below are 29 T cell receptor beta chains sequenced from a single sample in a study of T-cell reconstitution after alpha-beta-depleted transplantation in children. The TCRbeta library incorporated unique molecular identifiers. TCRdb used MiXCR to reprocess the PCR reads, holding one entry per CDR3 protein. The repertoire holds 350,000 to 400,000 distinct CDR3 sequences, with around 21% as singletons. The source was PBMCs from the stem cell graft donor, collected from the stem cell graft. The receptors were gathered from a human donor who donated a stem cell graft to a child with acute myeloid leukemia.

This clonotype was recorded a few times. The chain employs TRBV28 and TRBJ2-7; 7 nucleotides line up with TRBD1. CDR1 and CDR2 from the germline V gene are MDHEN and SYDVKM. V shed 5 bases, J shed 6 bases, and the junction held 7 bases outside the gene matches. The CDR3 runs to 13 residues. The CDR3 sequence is CASSPRQGFEQYF. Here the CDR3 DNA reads TGTGCCAGCAGTCCTCGACAGGGCTTCGAGCAGTACTTC.

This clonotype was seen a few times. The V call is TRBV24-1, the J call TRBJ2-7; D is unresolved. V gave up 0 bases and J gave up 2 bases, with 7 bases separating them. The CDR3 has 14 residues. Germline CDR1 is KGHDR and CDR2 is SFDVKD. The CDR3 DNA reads TGTGCCACCAGTGATTTGGAGAGACCCTACGAGCAGTACTTC. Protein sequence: CATSDLERPYEQYF.

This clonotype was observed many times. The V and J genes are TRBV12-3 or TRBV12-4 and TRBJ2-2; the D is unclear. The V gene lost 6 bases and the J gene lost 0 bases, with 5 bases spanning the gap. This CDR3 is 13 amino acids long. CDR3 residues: CASRNTNTGELFF. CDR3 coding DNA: TGTGCCAGCAGGAACACGAACACCGGGGAGCTGTTTTTT.

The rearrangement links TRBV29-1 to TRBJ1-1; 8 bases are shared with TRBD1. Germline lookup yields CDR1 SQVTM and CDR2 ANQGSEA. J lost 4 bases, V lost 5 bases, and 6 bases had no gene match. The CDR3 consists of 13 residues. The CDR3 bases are TGCAGCGTTACGTCAGGGGGCGGCACTGAAGCTTTCTTT. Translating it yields CSVTSGGGTEAFF.

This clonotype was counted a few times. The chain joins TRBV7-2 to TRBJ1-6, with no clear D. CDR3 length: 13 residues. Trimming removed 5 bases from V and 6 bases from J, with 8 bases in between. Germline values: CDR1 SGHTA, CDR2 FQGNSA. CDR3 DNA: TGTGCCAGCAGCCATACCCTTAATTCACCCCTCCACTTT. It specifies CASSHTLNSPLHF.

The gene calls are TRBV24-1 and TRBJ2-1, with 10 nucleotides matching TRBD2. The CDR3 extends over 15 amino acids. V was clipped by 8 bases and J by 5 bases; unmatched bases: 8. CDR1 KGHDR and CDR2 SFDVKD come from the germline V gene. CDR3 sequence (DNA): TGTGCCACCACACGAGCGGGAGGGCCAGACAATGAGCAGTTCTTC. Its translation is CATTRAGGPDNEQFF.

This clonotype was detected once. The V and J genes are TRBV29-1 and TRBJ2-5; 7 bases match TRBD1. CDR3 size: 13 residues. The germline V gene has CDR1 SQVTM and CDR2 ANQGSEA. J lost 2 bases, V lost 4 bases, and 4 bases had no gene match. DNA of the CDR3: TGCAGCGTTGGGCCGGGACAGCAAGAGACCCAGTACTTC. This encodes CSVGPGQQETQYF.

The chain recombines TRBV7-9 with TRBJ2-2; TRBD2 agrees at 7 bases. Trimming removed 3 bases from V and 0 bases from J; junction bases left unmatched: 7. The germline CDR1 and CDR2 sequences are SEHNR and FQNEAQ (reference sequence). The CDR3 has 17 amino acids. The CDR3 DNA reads TGTGCCAGCAGCTTCCTACTGCGGGAGCCGAACACCGGGGAGCTGTTTTTT. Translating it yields CASSFLLREPNTGELFF.

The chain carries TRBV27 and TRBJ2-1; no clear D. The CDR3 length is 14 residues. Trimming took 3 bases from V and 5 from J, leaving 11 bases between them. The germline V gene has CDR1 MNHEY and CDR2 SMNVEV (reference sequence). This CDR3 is CASSFLHRNNEQFF. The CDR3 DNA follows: TGTGCCAGCAGTTTTCTGCACAGAAACAATGAGCAGTTCTTC.

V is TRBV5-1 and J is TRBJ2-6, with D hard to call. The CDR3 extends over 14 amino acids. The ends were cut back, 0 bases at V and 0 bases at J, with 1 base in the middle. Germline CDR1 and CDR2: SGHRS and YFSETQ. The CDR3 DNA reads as TGCGCCAGCAGCTTGGTCTCTGGGGCCAACGTCCTGACTTTC. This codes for CASSLVSGANVLTF.

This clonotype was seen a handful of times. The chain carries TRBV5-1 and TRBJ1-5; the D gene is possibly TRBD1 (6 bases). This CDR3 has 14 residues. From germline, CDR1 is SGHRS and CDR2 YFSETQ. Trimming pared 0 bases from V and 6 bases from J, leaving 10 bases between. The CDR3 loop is CASSLAVGAQPQHF. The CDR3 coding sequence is TGCGCCAGCAGCTTGGCCGTGGGGGCTCAGCCCCAGCATTTT.

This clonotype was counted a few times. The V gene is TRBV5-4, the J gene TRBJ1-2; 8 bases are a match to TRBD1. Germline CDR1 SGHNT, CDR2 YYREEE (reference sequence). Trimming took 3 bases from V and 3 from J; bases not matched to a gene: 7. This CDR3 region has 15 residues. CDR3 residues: CASSSGGTGHYGYTF. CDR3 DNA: TGTGCCAGCAGCTCGGGCGGGACAGGCCACTATGGCTACACCTTC.

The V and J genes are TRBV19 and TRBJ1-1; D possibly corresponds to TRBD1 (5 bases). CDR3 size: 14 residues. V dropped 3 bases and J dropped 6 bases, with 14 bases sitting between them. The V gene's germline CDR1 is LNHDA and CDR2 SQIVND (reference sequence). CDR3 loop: CASSISAGRPEAFF. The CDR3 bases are TGTGCCAGTAGTATTTCGGCAGGGCGCCCTGAAGCTTTCTTT.

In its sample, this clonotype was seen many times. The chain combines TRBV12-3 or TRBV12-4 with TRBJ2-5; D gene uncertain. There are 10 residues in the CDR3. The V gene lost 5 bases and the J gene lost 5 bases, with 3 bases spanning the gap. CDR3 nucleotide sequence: TGTGCCAGCAGTAGGGAGACCCAGTACTTC. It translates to CASSRETQYF.

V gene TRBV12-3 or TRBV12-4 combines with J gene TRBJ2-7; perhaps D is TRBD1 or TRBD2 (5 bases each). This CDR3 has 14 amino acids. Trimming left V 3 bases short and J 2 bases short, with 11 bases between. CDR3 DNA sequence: TGTGCCAGCAGTTTGGGGACGACTACCTACGAGCAGTACTTC. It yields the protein CASSLGTTTYEQYF.

The CDR3 region has the DNA TGTGCCAGCAGCTTAGTGTCGGCCGGGGGCGTAGCAGATACGCAGTATTTT. It codes for CASSLVSAGGVADTQYF. The chain links TRBV7-6 to TRBJ2-3; either TRBD1 or TRBD2 may fit D (6 bases each). The V and J ends lost 1 base and 4 bases respectively, with 18 bases between them. Germline assignment: CDR1 SGHVS and CDR2 FNYEAQ. The CDR3 loop spans 17 amino acids.

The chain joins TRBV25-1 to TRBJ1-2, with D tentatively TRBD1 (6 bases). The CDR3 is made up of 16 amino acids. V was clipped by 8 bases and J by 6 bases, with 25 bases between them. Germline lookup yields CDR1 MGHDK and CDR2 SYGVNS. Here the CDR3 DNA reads TGTGCCAGCGGAACTACAGGGAGCGGAAAGTTAGATGGCTACACCTTC. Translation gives CASGTTGSGKLDGYTF.

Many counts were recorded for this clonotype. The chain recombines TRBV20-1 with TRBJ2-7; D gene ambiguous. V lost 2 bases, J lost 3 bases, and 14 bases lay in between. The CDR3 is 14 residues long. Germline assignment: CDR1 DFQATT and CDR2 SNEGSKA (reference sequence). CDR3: CSARSALDLYEQYF. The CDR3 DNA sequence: TGCAGTGCTAGATCCGCCCTGGATCTCTACGAGCAGTACTTC.

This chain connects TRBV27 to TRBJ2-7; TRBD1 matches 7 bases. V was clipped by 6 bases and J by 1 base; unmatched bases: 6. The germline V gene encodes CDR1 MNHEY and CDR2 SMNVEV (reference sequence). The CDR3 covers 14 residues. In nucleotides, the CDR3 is TGTGCCAGCAGACCACCGGGACAGTCCTACGAGCAGTACTTC. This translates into CASRPPGQSYEQYF.

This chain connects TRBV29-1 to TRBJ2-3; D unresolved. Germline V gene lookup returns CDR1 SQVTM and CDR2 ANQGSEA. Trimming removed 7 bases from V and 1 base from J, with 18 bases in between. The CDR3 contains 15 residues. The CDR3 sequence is CSAPFKDARTDTQYF. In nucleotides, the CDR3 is TGCAGCGCCCCCTTTAAGGATGCTCGCACAGATACGCAGTATTTT.

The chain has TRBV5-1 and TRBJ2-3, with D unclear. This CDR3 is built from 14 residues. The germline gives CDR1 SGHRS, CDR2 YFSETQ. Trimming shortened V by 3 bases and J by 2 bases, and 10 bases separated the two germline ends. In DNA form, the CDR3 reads TGCGCCAGCAGCTCGGACGGCCACACAGATACGCAGTATTTT. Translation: CASSSDGHTDTQYF.

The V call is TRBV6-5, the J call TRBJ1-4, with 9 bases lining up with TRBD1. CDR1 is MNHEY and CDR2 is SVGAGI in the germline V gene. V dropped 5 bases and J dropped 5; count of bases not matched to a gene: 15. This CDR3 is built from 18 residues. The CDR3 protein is CASSKLEKTGGGNEKLFF. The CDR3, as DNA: TGTGCCAGCAGTAAACTGGAGAAGACAGGGGGAGGCAATGAAAAACTGTTTTTT.

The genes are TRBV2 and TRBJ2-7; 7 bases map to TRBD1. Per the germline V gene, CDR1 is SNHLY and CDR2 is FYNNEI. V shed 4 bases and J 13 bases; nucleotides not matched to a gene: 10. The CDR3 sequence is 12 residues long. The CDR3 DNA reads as TGTGCCAGCAGTGCCGACAGGGACGTTTTCTACTTC. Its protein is CASSADRDVFYF. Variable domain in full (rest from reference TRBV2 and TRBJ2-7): EPEVTQTPSHQVTQMGQEVILRCVPISNHLYFYWYRQILGQKVEFLVSFYNNEISEKSEIFDDQFSVERPDGSNFTLKIRSTKLEDSAMYFCASSADRDVFYFGPGTRLTVT.

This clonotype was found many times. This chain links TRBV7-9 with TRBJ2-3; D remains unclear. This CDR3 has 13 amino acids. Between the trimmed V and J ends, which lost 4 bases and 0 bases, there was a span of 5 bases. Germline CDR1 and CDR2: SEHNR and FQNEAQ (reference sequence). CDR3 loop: CASSSVSTDTQYF. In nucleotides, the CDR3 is TGTGCCAGCAGCTCTGTTAGCACAGATACGCAGTATTTT.

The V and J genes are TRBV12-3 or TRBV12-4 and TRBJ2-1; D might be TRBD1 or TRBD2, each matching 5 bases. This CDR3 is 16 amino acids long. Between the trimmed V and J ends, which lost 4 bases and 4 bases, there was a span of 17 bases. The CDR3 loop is CASSSWGSVSYNEQFF. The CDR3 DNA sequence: TGTGCCAGCAGTTCCTGGGGGAGCGTTTCATACAATGAGCAGTTCTTC.

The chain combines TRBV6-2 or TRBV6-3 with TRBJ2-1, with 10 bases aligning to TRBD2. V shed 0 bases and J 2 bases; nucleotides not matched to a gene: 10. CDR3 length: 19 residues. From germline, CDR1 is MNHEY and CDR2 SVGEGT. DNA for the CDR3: TGTGCCAGCAGTTACTCCGCTAGCGGGAGTCTAATCCCCTACAATGAGCAGTTCTTC. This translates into CASSYSASGSLIPYNEQFF.

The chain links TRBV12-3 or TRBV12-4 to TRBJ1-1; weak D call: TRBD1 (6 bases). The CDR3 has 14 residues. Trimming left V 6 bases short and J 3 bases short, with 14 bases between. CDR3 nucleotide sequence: TGTGCCAGCAGATACTCGACAGGTTACACTGAAGCTTTCTTT. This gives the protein CASRYSTGYTEAFF.

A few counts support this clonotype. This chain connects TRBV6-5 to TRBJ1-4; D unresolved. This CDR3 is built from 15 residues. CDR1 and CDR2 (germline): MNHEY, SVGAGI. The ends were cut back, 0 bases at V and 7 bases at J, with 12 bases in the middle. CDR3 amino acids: CASSYSPAGSEKLFF. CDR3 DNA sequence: TGTGCCAGCAGTTACTCCCCCGCGGGTAGTGAAAAACTGTTTTTT.

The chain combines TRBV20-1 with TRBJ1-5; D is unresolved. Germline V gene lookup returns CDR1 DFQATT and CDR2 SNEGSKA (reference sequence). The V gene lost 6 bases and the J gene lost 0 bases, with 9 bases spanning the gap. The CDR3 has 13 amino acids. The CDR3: CSAARDSNQPQHF. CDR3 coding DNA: TGCAGTGCCGCCCGTGATAGCAATCAGCCCCAGCATTTT.